This paragraph covers one TCR beta chain sequence. As yet, its antigen is unknown. The PCR employed 60 Vbeta primers together with 13 Jbeta primers. Repertoires were generated with immunoSEQ multiplex PCR, while TCRdb's copy carries only in-frame clones and drops some. This sample's table reports 75,000 to 95,000 clones. Unrecorded immune exposures were likely, despite nominal health at sampling. The V gene end was trimmed by 6 bases and the J gene end by 3 bases; junction bases not matched to a gene: 4. The CDR3 sequence is 16 residues long. Germline CDR1 is SNHLY and CDR2 is FYNNEI. The data belong to a study of cytomegalovirus exposure and HLA in healthy donors. Findings of the study overall: Being productive about 87% or about 30% of the time was typical of most TCR beta V segments in an earlier analysis. Reportedly, fewer N-insertions than the approximately 690-donor mean appeared in an Asian-associated ancestry cluster in a later analysis.

The chain links TRBV2 to TRBJ2-2; TRBD2 agrees at 13 bases. Sequencing used PBMCs. The receptor was derived from a woman aged 60-75 years in good health and CMV-seronegative. For the CDR3, the DNA is TGTGCCAGCAGACTAGCGGGAGGGCCGTACACCGGGGAGCTGTTTTTT. Its translation is CASRLAGGPYTGELFF.